The rows below give T cell receptor beta chains drawn from one sample of a study of cytomegalovirus exposure and HLA in healthy donors. Clones were sequenced by immunoSEQ multiplex PCR, and TCRdb holds only the in-frame ones, with some missing. The table lists approximately 140,000 clones, approximately 78% of them singletons. Sequenced sample: PBMCs. Receptors originate from a man aged 40-49 years in good health and CMV-seropositive. The CDR3 runs from the conserved cysteine through the conserved F or W. D genes are given only for firm matches.

v_call,j_call,d_call,cdr3_aa,cdr3_nt
TRBV11-1,TRBJ2-3,TRBD2,CASRAGLADASTDTQYF,TGTGCCAGCAGGGCGGGACTAGCGGACGCTAGCACAGATACGCAGTATTTT
TRBV2,TRBJ2-3,TRBD1,CASSSGTGLSDTQYF,TGTGCCAGCAGTTCCGGGACAGGGTTGTCAGATACGCAGTATTTT
TRBV6-5,TRBJ1-1,NA,CASRYQGTTEAFF,TGTGCCAGCAGATATCAGGGTACCACTGAAGCTTTCTTT
TRBV28,TRBJ2-7,TRBD1,CASGATGNHEQYF,TGTGCCAGCGGGGCGACAGGGAATCACGAGCAGTACTTC
TRBV6-5,TRBJ2-1,NA,CASRHAQNDNEQFF,TGTGCCAGCAGGCACGCACAGAATGACAATGAGCAGTTCTTC
TRBV30,TRBJ2-6,TRBD1,CAWSATGQGVGANVLTF,TGTGCCTGGAGTGCCACAGGACAGGGAGTAGGGGCCAACGTCCTGACTTTC
TRBV19,TRBJ2-2,TRBD2,CASSILAVAGELFF,TGTGCCAGTAGTATTCTAGCGGTGGCCGGGGAGCTGTTTTTT
TRBV10-3,TRBJ2-1,NA,CAISEAAGSYNEQFF,TGTGCCATCAGTGAGGCGGCTGGCTCCTACAATGAGCAGTTCTTC
TRBV27,TRBJ2-2,NA,CAASRDGFGTNTGELFF,TGTGCCGCCTCCCGGGATGGGTTTGGGACTAACACCGGGGAGCTGTTTTTT
TRBV27,TRBJ1-1,NA,CASSFRGTEAFF,TGTGCCAGCAGTTTCAGGGGAACTGAAGCTTTCTTT
TRBV10-1,TRBJ2-7,TRBD2,CASSERVAGSSYEQYF,TGCGCCAGCAGTGAGAGGGTAGCGGGAAGCTCCTACGAGCAGTACTTC
TRBV6-5,TRBJ2-5,TRBD1,CASSYSDRVETQYF,TGTGCCAGCAGTTACTCAGACAGGGTCGAGACCCAGTACTTC
TRBV7-8,TRBJ2-2,NA,CASSRISGQAIGELFF,TGTGCCAGCAGCCGCATTTCTGGGCAGGCAATCGGGGAGCTGTTTTTT
TRBV6-1,TRBJ1-2,TRBD1,CATTGQGLANYGYTF,TGTGCCACTACCGGACAGGGATTAGCAAACTATGGCTACACCTTC
TRBV18,TRBJ2-7,NA,CASSPVGVGEQYF,TGTGCCAGCTCACCCGTCGGGGTCGGCGAGCAGTACTTC
TRBV21-1,TRBJ2-7,NA,CASSKRRDYLYEQYF,TGTGCCAGCAGCAAACGGAGGGACTACCTCTACGAGCAGTACTTC
TRBV6-1,TRBJ2-7,TRBD2,CAGARTSGTYEQYF,TGTGCCGGTGCGCGGACTAGCGGCACCTACGAGCAGTACTTC
TRBV18,TRBJ2-1,TRBD1,CASSPWDSMGEQFF,TGTGCCAGCTCACCATGGGACAGCATGGGGGAGCAGTTCTTC
TRBV27,TRBJ2-7,TRBD2,CASSRIGTSASYEQYF,TGTGCCAGCAGTCGGATAGGGACTAGCGCCTCCTACGAGCAGTACTTC